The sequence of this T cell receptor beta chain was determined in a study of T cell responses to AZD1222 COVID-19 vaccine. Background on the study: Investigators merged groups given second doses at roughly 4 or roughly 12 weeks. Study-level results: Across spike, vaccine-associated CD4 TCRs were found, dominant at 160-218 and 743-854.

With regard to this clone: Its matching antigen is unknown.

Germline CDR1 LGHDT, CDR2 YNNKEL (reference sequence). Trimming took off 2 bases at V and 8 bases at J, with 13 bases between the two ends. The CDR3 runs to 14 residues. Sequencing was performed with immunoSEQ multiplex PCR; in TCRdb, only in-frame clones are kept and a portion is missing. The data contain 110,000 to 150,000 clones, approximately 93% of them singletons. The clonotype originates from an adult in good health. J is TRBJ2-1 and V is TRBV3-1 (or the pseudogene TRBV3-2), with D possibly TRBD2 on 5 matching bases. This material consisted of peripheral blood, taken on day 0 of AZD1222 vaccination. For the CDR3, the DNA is TGTGCCAGCAGCCAACAACTAGTATACGATGAGCAGTTCTTC. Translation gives CASSQQLVYDEQFF.